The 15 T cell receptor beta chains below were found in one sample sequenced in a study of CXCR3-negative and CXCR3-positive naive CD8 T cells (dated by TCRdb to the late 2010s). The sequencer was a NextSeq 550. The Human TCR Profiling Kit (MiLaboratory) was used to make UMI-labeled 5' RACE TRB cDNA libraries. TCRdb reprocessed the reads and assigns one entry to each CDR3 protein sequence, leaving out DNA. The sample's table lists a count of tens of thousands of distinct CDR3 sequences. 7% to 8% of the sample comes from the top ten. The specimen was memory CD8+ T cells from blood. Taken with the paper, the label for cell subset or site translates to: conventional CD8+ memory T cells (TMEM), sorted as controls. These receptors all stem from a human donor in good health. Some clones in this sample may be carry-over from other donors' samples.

The CDR3 sequence: CASRGDKLNTGELFF. The chain joins TRBV19 to TRBJ2-2; the D gene TCRdb calls, TRBD1, cannot be checked with no DNA. The CDR3 runs 15 residues. The germline V gene has CDR1 LNHDA and CDR2 SQIVND (reference sequence).

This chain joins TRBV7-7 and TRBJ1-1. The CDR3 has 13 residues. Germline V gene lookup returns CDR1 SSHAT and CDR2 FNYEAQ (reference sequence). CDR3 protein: CASSLGVGTEAFF.

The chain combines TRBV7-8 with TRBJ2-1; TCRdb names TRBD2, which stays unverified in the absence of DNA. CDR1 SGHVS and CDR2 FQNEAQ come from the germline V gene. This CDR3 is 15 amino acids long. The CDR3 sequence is CASSSLRGGINEQFF.

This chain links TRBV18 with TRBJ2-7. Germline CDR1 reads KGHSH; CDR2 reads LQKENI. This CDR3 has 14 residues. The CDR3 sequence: CASSPISGPNEQYF.

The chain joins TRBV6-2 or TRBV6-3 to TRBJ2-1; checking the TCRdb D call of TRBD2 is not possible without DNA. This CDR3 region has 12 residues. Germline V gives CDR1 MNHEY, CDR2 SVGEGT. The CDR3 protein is CASSYGGNEQFF.

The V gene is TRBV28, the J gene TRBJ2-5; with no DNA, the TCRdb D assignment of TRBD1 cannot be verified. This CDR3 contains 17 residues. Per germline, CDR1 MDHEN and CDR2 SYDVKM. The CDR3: CASSLVPPRGGLETQYF. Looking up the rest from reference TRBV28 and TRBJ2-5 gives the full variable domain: DVKVTQSSRYLVKRTGEKVFLECVQDMDHENMFWYRQDPGLGLRLIYFSYDVKMKEKGDIPEGYSVSREKKERFSLILESASTNQTSMYLCASSLVPPRGGLETQYFGPGTRLLVL.

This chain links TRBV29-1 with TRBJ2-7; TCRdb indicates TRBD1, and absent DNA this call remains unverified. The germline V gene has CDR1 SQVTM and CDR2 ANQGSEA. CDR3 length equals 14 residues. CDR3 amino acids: CSVVRTGPYYEQYF.

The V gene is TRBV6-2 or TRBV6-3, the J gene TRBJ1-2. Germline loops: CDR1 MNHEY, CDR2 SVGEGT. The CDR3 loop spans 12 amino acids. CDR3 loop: CASSYVGNGYTF.

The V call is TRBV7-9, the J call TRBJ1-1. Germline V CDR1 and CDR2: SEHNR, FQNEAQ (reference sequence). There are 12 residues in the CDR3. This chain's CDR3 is CASSEGRTEAFF.

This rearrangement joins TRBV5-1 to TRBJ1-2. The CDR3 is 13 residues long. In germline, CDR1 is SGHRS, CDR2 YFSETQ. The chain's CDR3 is CASSLDNNYGYTF.

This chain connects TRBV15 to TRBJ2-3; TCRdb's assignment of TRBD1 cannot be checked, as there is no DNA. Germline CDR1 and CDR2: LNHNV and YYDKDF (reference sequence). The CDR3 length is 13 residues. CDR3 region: CATSSPGGDTQYF.

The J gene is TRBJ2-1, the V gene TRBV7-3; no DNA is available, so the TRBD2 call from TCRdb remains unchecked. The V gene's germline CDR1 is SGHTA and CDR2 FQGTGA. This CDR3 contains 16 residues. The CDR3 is CASSLPEAGGLDEQFF.

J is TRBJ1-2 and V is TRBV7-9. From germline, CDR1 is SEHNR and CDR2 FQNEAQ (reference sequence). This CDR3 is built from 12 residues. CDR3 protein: CASSLALDGYTF.

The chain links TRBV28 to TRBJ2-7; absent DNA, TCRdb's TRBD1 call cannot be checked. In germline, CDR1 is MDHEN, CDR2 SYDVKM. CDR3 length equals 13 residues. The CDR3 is CASSFTGRGEQYF.

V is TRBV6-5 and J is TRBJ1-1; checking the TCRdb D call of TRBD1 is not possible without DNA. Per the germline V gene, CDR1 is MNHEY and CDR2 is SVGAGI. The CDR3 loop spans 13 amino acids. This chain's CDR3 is CASSSGGLIEAFF.